The 7 T cell receptor beta chains below were found in one sample sequenced in a study of blood T cell repertoires in COVID-19. Some clones are missing from TCRdb's copy, which holds only in-frame ones; the method was immunoSEQ multiplex PCR. Among some 380,000 clones listed, around 91% were seen once. The sample taken for sequencing was peripheral blood. The receptors originated from a man between 18 and 29 years old with active or convalescent COVID-19.

The chain recombines TRBV28 with TRBJ1-2; TRBD1 matches 9 bases. This CDR3 has 17 residues. V trimming: 4 bases; J trimming: 1 base; junction bases outside the gene matches: 10. Germline lookup yields CDR1 MDHEN and CDR2 SYDVKM. The CDR3 region is CASSYGQGRTINYGYTF. Here the CDR3 DNA reads TGTGCCAGCAGTTATGGACAGGGGCGTACCATTAACTATGGCTACACCTTC.

V is TRBV29-1 and J is TRBJ2-7; TRBD2 matches at 15 bases. The V gene's germline CDR1 is SQVTM and CDR2 ANQGSEA. V shed 8 bases, J shed 4 bases, and the junction held 9 bases outside the gene matches. CDR3 size: 15 residues. CDR3 coding DNA: TGCAGCTTCGGACTAGCGGGGGGGTCCCCGTACGAGCAGTACTTC. Translated: CSFGLAGGSPYEQYF.

The V call is TRBV9, the J call TRBJ2-2; 10 bases are shared with TRBD2. V trimming: 1 base; J trimming: 4 bases; junction bases outside the gene matches: 4. Germline CDR1 is SGDLS and CDR2 is YYNGEE. The CDR3 is 16 residues long. The DNA for the CDR3 is TGTGCCAGCAGCGTATTAGCGGGGGGACTCACCGGGGAGCTGTTTTTT. Its protein is CASSVLAGGLTGELFF.

V is TRBV19 and J is TRBJ2-7; a weak D match, TRBD2 (7 bases). The V end lost 9 bases, the J end lost 3 bases, and 15 bases lay between the germline ends. Germline CDR1 LNHDA, CDR2 SQIVND (reference sequence). The CDR3 is 13 amino acids. The CDR3 DNA is TGTGCCAGCGCCCGAGGGGGGGTCTACGAGCAGTACTTC. It yields the protein CASARGGVYEQYF.

The gene calls are TRBV12-2 and TRBJ2-1; the tabulated D call, TRBD2, remains unverified against the DNA. TRBV12-2 is marked as a pseudogene. The CDR3 extends over 16 amino acids. The CDR3 sequence is CASRETSGRAHNEQFF. CDR3 in DNA: TGTGCAAGTCGCGAGACTAGCGGGAGGGCCCACAATGAGCAGTTCTTC.

V and J are TRBV9 and TRBJ2-7; 7 positions agree with TRBD2. Germline V lookup: CDR1 SGDLS, CDR2 YYNGEE. The CDR3 is 14 amino acids. The J segment lost 2 bases and the V segment lost 4 bases, leaving 6 bases of the junction unmatched. Here the CDR3 reads CASSFLAETYEQYF. The CDR3 coding sequence is TGTGCCAGCAGCTTCCTAGCGGAGACCTACGAGCAGTACTTC.

The chain recombines TRBV3-1 (or the pseudogene TRBV3-2) with TRBJ2-7; D perhaps matches TRBD1 (5 bases). V was shortened by 4 bases and J by 5 bases, with 12 bases between the two germline ends. This CDR3 is built from 13 residues. In germline, CDR1 is LGHDT, CDR2 YNNKEL (reference sequence). Here the CDR3 DNA reads TGTGCCAGCAGCCTGGACACTGCCGACGAGCAGTACTTC. Amino acids: CASSLDTADEQYF.